This T cell receptor beta chain stems from a study of shared clonotypes between healthy human individuals. Libraries were prepared by immunoSEQ multiplex PCR; TCRdb keeps only in-frame clonotypes and omits some of them. This table has roughly 2,500,000 clones, roughly 93% appearing once. General study points: Clonotypes shared by all four donors outscored non-shared clonotypes in generation probability.

The CDR3 extends over 12 amino acids. Looked up from germline, CDR1 is MNHNS and CDR2 is SASEGT. Between the trimmed V and J ends, which lost 6 bases and 2 bases, there was a span of 5 bases. About this clone: Its target is not known.

This sequence joins TRBV6-1 and TRBJ1-3; D is uncertain. The sample comprised naive CD4+ T cells from PBMCs. Noted subset: CD45RA+ positively selected. This receptor was identified in a man between 18 and 35 years old in good health. Some clones in this sample may be carry-over from other donors' samples. The DNA for the CDR3 is TGTGCCAGCAGCATTCCTGGAAACACCATATATTTT. This translates into CASSIPGNTIYF.